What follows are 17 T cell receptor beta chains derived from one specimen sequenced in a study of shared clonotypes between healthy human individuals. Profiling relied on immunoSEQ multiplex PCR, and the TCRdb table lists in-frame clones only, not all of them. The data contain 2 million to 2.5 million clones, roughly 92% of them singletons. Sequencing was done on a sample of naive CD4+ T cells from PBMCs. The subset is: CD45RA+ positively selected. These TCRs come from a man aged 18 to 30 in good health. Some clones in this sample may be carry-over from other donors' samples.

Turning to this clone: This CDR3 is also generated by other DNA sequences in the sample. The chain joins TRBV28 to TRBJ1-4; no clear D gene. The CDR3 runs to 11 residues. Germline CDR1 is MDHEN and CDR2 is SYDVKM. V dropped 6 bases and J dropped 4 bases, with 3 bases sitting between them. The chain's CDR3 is CASRSNEKLFF. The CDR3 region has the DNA TGTGCCAGCAGGAGTAATGAAAAACTGTTTTTT.

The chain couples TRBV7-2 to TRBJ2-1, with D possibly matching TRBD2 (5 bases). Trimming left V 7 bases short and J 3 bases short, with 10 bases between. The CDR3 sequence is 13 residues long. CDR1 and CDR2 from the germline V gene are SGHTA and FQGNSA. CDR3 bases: TGTGCCAGCACCTCGACTAACTACAATGAGCAGTTCTTC. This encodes CASTSTNYNEQFF.

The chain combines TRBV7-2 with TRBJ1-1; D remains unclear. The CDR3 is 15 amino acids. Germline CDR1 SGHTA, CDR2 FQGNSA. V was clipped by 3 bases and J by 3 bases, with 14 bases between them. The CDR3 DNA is TGTGCCAGCAGCTTGAGACCCGTGGGCGACACTGAAGCTTTCTTT. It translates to CASSLRPVGDTEAFF.

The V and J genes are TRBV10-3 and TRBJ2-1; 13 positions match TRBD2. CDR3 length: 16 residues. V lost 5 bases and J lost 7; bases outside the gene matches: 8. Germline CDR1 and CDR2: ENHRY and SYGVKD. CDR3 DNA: TGTGCCATCAGTAAACGGACTAGCGGGAGACTAAATGAGCAGTTCTTC. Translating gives CAISKRTSGRLNEQFF.

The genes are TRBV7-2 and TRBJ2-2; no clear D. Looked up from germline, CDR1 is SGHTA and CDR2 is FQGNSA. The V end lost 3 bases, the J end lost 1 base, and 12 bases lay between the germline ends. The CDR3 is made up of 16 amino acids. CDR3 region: CASSFGPAGNTGELFF. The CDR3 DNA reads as TGTGCCAGCAGCTTTGGCCCCGCTGGGAACACCGGGGAGCTGTTTTTT. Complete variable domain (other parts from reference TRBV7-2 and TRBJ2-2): GAGVSQSPSNKVTEKGKDVELRCDPISGHTALYWYRQSLGQGLEFLIYFQGNSAPDKSGLPSDRFSAERTGGSVSTLTIQRTQQEDSAVYLCASSFGPAGNTGELFFGEGSRLTVL.

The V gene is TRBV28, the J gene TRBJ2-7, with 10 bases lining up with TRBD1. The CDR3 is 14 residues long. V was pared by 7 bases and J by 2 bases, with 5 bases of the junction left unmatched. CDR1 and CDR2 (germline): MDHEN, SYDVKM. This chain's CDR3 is CASKDRGAAYEQYF. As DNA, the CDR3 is TGTGCCAGCAAGGACAGGGGGGCTGCCTACGAGCAGTACTTC.

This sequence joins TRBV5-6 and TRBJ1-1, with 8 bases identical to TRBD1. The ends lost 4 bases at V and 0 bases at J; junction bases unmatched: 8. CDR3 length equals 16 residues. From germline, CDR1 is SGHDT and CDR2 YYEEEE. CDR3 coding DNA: TGTGCCAGCAGCCGTTTGACAGGGGCCCTGAACACTGAAGCTTTCTTT. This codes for CASSRLTGALNTEAFF. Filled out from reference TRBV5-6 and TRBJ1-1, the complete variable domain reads DAGVTQSPTHLIKTRGQQVTLRCSPKSGHDTVSWYQQALGQGPQFIFQYYEEEERQRGNFPDRFSGHQFPNYSSELNVNALLLGDSALYLCASSRLTGALNTEAFFGQGTRLTVV.

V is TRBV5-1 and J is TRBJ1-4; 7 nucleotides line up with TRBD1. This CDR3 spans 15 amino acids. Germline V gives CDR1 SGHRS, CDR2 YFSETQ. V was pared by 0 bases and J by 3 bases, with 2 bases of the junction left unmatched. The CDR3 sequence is CASSLEGASNEKLFF. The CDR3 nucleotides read TGCGCCAGCAGCTTGGAGGGGGCGTCTAATGAAAAACTGTTTTTT.

CDR3 sequence: CASSVFRDRVDEQYF. Written as DNA, the CDR3 is TGCGCCAGCAGCGTATTCCGGGACAGGGTCGACGAGCAGTACTTC. The chain is built from TRBV5-1 and TRBJ2-7; 9 bases map to TRBD1. Germline V gives CDR1 SGHRS, CDR2 YFSETQ. Losses at the gene ends were 4 bases for V and 5 bases for J; bases not matched to a gene: 10. This CDR3 spans 15 amino acids.

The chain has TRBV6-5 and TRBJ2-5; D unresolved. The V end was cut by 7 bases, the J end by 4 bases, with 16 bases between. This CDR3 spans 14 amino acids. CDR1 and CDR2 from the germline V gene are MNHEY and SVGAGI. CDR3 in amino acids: CASNSPSRGETQYF. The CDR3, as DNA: TGTGCCAGCAACTCCCCTAGTCGTGGAGAGACCCAGTACTTC.

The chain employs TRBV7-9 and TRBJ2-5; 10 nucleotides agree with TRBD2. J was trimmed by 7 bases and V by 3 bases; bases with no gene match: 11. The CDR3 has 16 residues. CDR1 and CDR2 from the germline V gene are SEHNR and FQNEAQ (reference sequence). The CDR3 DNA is TGTGCCAGCAGCTTCCTAGCGGGAGCTTACCAGGGGACCCAGTACTTC. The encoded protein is CASSFLAGAYQGTQYF.

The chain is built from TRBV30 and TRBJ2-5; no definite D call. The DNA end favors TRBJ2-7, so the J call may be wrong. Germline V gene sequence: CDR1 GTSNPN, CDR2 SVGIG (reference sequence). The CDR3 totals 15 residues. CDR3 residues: CAWSAGGARSYEQYF. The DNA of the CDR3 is TGTGCCTGGAGCGCAGGTGGTGCCCGATCCTACGAGCAGTACTTC.

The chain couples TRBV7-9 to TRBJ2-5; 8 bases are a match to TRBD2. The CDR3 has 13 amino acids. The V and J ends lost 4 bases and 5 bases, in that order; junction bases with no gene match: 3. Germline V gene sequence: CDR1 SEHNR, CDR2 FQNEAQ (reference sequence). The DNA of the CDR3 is TGTGCCAGCAGCTCGGGAGGGGCCGAGACCCAGTACTTC. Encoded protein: CASSSGGAETQYF.

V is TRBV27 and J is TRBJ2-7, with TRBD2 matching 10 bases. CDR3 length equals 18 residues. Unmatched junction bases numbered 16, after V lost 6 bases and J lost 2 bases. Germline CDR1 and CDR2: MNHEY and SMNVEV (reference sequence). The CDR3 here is CASSRFSLNSGRTYEQYF. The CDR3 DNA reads TGTGCCAGCAGCCGTTTCTCCTTGAATAGCGGGAGGACCTACGAGCAGTACTTC.

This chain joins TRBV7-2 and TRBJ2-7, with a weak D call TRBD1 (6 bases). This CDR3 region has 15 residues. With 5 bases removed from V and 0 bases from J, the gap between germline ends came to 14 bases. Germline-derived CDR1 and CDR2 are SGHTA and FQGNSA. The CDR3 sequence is CASSTDSASSYEQYF. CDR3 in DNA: TGTGCCAGCAGCACGGACAGTGCCAGCTCCTACGAGCAGTACTTC.

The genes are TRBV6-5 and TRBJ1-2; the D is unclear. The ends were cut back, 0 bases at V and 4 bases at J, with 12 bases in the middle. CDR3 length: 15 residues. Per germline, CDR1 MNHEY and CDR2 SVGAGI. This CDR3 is CASSYSKTATYGYTF. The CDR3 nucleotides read TGTGCCAGCAGTTACTCAAAAACGGCCACCTATGGCTACACCTTC.

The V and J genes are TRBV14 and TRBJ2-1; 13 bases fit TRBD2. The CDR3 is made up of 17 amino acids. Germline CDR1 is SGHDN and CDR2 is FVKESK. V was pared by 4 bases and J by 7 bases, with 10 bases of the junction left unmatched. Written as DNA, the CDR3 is TGTGCCAGCAGCCGGGGATTAGGACTAGCGGGAGTTAATGAGCAGTTCTTC. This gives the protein CASSRGLGLAGVNEQFF.